Listed below are T cell receptor beta chains from one sample, sequenced in a study of chemoradiotherapy in HPV16-positive cancers. Produced via immunoSEQ multiplex PCR; TCRdb's table is partial and in-frame only. The data show 6,000 or so clones, about 80% seen once. Sampling was carried out from a patient who underwent chemoradiotherapy. Receptors originate from a human donor with HPV-associated anogenital cancer. Both conserved end residues are part of each CDR3. A D gene is named only where the DNA matches it firmly. The size field is filled for only some rows; it gives once, few, many or a size class.

D: TRBD1
J: TRBJ1-3
V: TRBV5-4
size: NA
DNA: TGTGCCAGCAGCGACCGGGACAGGCAAGCAACCTCTGGAAACACCATATATTTT
CDR3: CASSDRDRQATSGNTIYF

D: NA
J: TRBJ2-3
V: TRBV5-4
size: NA
DNA: TGTGCCAGCAGCTTCAAAAATATAAGGAATACGCAGTATTTT
CDR3: CASSFKNIRNTQYF

D: NA
J: TRBJ1-6
V: TRBV28
size: NA
DNA: TGTGCCAGCAGTTTCCCCGTTTCACCCCTCCACTTT
CDR3: CASSFPVSPLHF

D: NA
J: TRBJ1-2
V: TRBV7-2
size: NA
DNA: TGTGCCAGCAGCTTAGAGGCAGCTGGGGGCTATGGCTACACCTTC
CDR3: CASSLEAAGGYGYTF

D: TRBD1
J: TRBJ2-6
V: TRBV27
size: NA
DNA: TGTGCCAGCAGGGGGGACATCCTAGGGGGCCCTGGGGCCAACGTCCTGACTTTC
CDR3: CASRGDILGGPGANVLTF

D: TRBD2
J: TRBJ2-4
V: TRBV5-1
size: NA
DNA: TGCGCCAGCAGCCAGGGACTAGCGGGAGGTTGGGAAACTGGGAACATTCAGTACTTC
CDR3: CASSQGLAGGWETGNIQYF

D: NA
J: TRBJ1-1
V: TRBV6-1
size: NA
DNA: TGTGCCAGCAGTGATGGGGTTGAAGCTTTCTTT
CDR3: CASSDGVEAFF

D: NA
J: TRBJ1-4
V: TRBV5-6
size: NA
DNA: TGTGCCAGCAGCTCCGTAATTAATGAAAAACTGTTTTTT
CDR3: CASSSVINEKLFF

D: NA
J: TRBJ1-2
V: TRBV6-6
size: NA
DNA: TGTGCCAGCACTCGGGTAGGCGGCTACACCTTC
CDR3: CASTRVGGYTF

D: TRBD1
J: TRBJ2-7
V: TRBV27
size: NA
DNA: TGTGCCAGCAGTTTATCCGGGACAGGGGACTACGAGCAGTACTTC
CDR3: CASSLSGTGDYEQYF

D: NA
J: TRBJ2-7
V: TRBV7-2
size: NA
DNA: TGTGCCAGCTCCGCGAACCGGGGCAGCCTATACGAGCAGTACTTC
CDR3: CASSANRGSLYEQYF

D: TRBD2
J: TRBJ2-3
V: TRBV7-2
size: NA
DNA: TGTGCCAGCAGCTTAGATTGGTCTAGCGGCGCACGGGGAGATACGCAGTATTTT
CDR3: CASSLDWSSGARGDTQYF

D: NA
J: TRBJ2-5
V: TRBV14
size: few
DNA: TGTGCCAGCAGCCTTGGGGAGAAGGGCACCCAGTACTTC
CDR3: CASSLGEKGTQYF

D: NA
J: TRBJ2-1
V: TRBV9
size: NA
DNA: TGTGCCAGCAGCGTAGGCGGGGCTAACTACAATGAGCAGTTCTTC
CDR3: CASSVGGANYNEQFF

D: TRBD2
J: TRBJ2-3
V: TRBV6-4
size: NA
DNA: TGTGCCAGCAGTGGGACTAGCGGGGGAGATACGCAGTATTTT
CDR3: CASSGTSGGDTQYF

D: TRBD1
J: TRBJ2-1
V: TRBV13
size: NA
DNA: TGTGCCAGCAGCTCCCCGACAGGGCTGATATACTACAATGAGCAGTTCTTC
CDR3: CASSSPTGLIYYNEQFF

D: NA
J: TRBJ1-6
V: TRBV5-8
size: NA
DNA: TGTGCCAGCGCTGAGGGGGAGTTCTATAATTCACCCCTCCACTTT
CDR3: CASAEGEFYNSPLHF

D: NA
J: TRBJ1-5
V: TRBV7-8
size: once
DNA: TGTGCCAGCAGCCCAAGCCGGCTCAACAATCAGCCCCAGCATTTT
CDR3: CASSPSRLNNQPQHF

D: TRBD1
J: TRBJ1-4
V: TRBV5-1
size: NA
DNA: TGCGCCAGCAGCATCGGACAGGCAACTAATGAAAAACTGTTTTTT
CDR3: CASSIGQATNEKLFF